The 10 T cell receptor beta chains listed next were all sequenced from one sample in a study of graft-versus-host responses after intestinal transplantation. Method: immunoSEQ multiplex PCR; TCRdb's copy keeps in-frame clones and lacks some. The sample contains 20,000 or so clones, about nine tenths of which appear only once. Sequencing used PBMCs, obtained approximately 56 weeks after transplant. The receptors were gathered from a human patient who received an intestinal transplant, so some T cells may come from the graft donor.

J is TRBJ1-1 and V is TRBV11-3; maybe TRBD1 (5 bases). CDR1 and CDR2 from the germline V gene are SGHNT and YENEEA. The ends were cut back, 1 base at V and 4 bases at J, with 10 bases in the middle. The CDR3 consists of 14 residues. CDR3 sequence reads: CASSLAGDLTEAFF. The CDR3 coding sequence is TGTGCCAGCAGCTTAGCGGGGGATCTCACTGAAGCTTTCTTT.

The chain combines TRBV14 with TRBJ2-1; D gene ambiguous. Germline V gene data show CDR1 as SGHDN and CDR2 as FVKESK. The CDR3 runs 15 residues. Trimming cost V 3 bases and J 9 bases, with 18 bases left between them. In DNA form, the CDR3 reads TGTGCCAGCAGCCAGAACAGCGTGCGATTCGGTGAGCAGTTCTTC. Protein product: CASSQNSVRFGEQFF.

Of note for this clone: A read error may account for a junction end that differs from germline. Other DNA sequences of this sample code for an identical CDR3. The genes are TRBV6-6 and TRBJ1-3, with 9 bases that match TRBD1. The CDR3 contains 15 residues. CDR1 and CDR2 from the germline V gene are MNHNY and SVGAGI (reference sequence). Here the CDR3 reads CASSLTGGSGNTIYF. DNA for the CDR3: TGTGCCAGCAGTTTGACAGGGGGTTCTGGAAACACCATTTATTTT.

J is TRBJ2-7 and V is TRBV6-5, with 8 bases lining up with TRBD1. Germline V gene data show CDR1 as MNHEY and CDR2 as SVGAGI. The CDR3 has 14 residues. The V segment lost 6 bases and the J segment 3 bases; nucleotides outside the gene matches: 7. CDR3 nucleotides: TGTGCCAGCAGAACAGGGGGAGGAGGCTACGAGCAGTACTTC. Translation: CASRTGGGGYEQYF.

The genes are TRBV9 and TRBJ2-5; TRBD1 matches at 8 bases. Germline V gene sequence: CDR1 SGDLS, CDR2 YYNGEE. V lost 3 bases and J lost 7; bases outside the gene matches: 11. The CDR3 contains 15 residues. The CDR3 region has the DNA TGTGCCAGCAGCGAAACCTGGACAGGGAGAGGGACCCAGTACTTC. Encoded protein: CASSETWTGRGTQYF.

This sequence joins TRBV4-1 and TRBJ2-7; D uncertain. The CDR3 sequence is 14 residues long. Trimming took 1 base from V and 1 from J, leaving 8 bases between them. CDR1 is MGHRA, CDR2 YSYEKL, per germline. Written as DNA, the CDR3 is TGCGCCAGCAGCCAAGTTGATGGGTCCTACGAGCAGTACTTC. Encoded protein: CASSQVDGSYEQYF.

The CDR3 DNA follows: TGTGCCACCAGCAAATGCGAGGCGAGTGGAAACACCATATATTTT. Encoded protein: CATSKCEASGNTIYF. J is TRBJ1-3 and V is TRBV15, with D hard to call. Germline-derived CDR1 and CDR2 are LNHNV and YYDKDF (reference sequence). This CDR3 spans 15 amino acids. The V end was cut by 4 bases, the J end by 3 bases, with 13 bases between.

This sequence joins TRBV19 and TRBJ1-3; no clear D. CDR3 length: 12 amino acids. Trimming shortened V by 3 bases and J by 5 bases, and 5 bases separated the two germline ends. Germline CDR1 is LNHDA and CDR2 is SQIVND (reference sequence). The CDR3 region has the DNA TGTGCCAGTAGTATTAGTCGAAACACCATATATTTT. Translation: CASSISRNTIYF. The whole variable domain, remainder taken from reference TRBV19 and TRBJ1-3, is DGGITQSPKYLFRKEGQNVTLSCEQNLNHDAMYWYRQDPGQGLRLIYYSQIVNDFQKGDIAEGYSVSREKKESFPLTVTSAQKNPTAFYLCASSISRNTIYFGEGSWLTVV.

The rearrangement links TRBV30 to TRBJ2-7; a possible D gene is TRBD1 (5 bases). The V and J ends lost 4 bases and 3 bases respectively, with 13 bases between them. The germline gives CDR1 GTSNPN, CDR2 SVGIG (reference sequence). This CDR3 region has 13 residues. This CDR3 is CAWMPGQGYEQYF. Here the CDR3 DNA reads TGTGCCTGGATGCCAGGACAAGGCTACGAGCAGTACTTC.

For the CDR3, the DNA is TGTGCCAGCAGTGAAGTAGACAGGGTGGGGGGCTACACCTTC. It is translated as CASSEVDRVGGYTF. The chain uses TRBV6-1 and TRBJ1-2, with 7 bases lining up with TRBD1. The germline V gene has CDR1 MNHNS and CDR2 SASEGT. CDR3 size: 14 residues. With V trimmed by 1 base and J by 8 bases, 7 bases remained unmatched.